This entry lists 20 T cell receptor beta chains sequenced from one sample in a study of Graves' ophthalmopathy and Graves' hyperthyroidism. Amplification of TCR beta CDR3 regions used RNA transcripts. The first-round RT-PCR employed HTBI primers together with the Qiagen OneStep RT-PCR kit. A multiplex PCR was then performed as the second round. Each CDR3 protein is one row after TCRdb ran MiXCR on the multiplex PCR reads. This table has about 180,000 distinct CDR3 sequences, roughly two fifths appearing once. The sample was peripheral blood. The origin of the receptors is a woman in her thirties or forties with Graves' ophthalmopathy.

This chain uses TRBV20-1 with TRBJ1-5, with a weak D call TRBD1 (5 bases). Per the germline V gene, CDR1 is DFQATT and CDR2 is SNEGSKA (reference sequence). V lost 5 bases and J 3 bases, leaving 14 bases between the germline ends. The CDR3 totals 14 residues. CDR3 coding DNA: TGCAGTGCTCCAGGGACGGATCACAATCAGCCCCAGCATTTT. Amino acids: CSAPGTDHNQPQHF.

This clonotype has just one count. The CDR3 spells CASSLFQGGYEQYF. CDR3 nucleotides: TGTGCCAGCAGCTTATTCCAGGGGGGGTACGAGCAGTACTTC. This chain joins TRBV7-2 and TRBJ2-7, with D perhaps given as TRBD1 or TRBD2 (7 bases each). The CDR3 spans 14 residues. Germline V gene sequence: CDR1 SGHTA, CDR2 FQGNSA. V was pared by 2 bases and J by 4 bases, with 12 bases between.

V and J are TRBV12-3 or TRBV12-4 and TRBJ2-4, with D unclear. CDR3 length equals 14 residues. V was cut by 5 bases and J by 7 bases, with 15 bases left in between. In DNA, the CDR3 is TGTGCCAGCAGTCCACCTCATGCCGGGAACATTCAGTACTTC. Translating gives CASSPPHAGNIQYF.

This clonotype came up many times. One end of the junction does not line up with germline, which may come from a read error. The chain joins TRBV13 to TRBJ1-1; possible D gene TRBD1, 6 bases. The CDR3 spans 14 residues. The germline V gene encodes CDR1 PRHDT and CDR2 FYEKMQ (reference sequence). The CDR3 sequence: CASSVGGERAEAFF. In DNA form, the CDR3 reads TGTGCCAGCAGCGTAGGGGGGGAACGCGCTGAAGCTTTCTTT.

This clonotype was detected ten times or more. The chain's CDR3 is CSASRGRLQETQYF. CDR3 coding DNA: TGCAGTGCTTCGCGGGGGAGGCTTCAAGAGACCCAGTACTTC. This chain uses TRBV20-1 with TRBJ2-5; 7 nucleotides line up with TRBD2. Losses at the gene ends were 5 bases for V and 2 bases for J; bases not matched to a gene: 8. Germline V gene sequence: CDR1 DFQATT, CDR2 SNEGSKA (reference sequence). The CDR3 consists of 14 residues.

The chain couples TRBV20-1 to TRBJ2-7; 9 bases are a match to TRBD2. Unmatched junction bases numbered 8, after V lost 3 bases and J lost 2 bases. CDR1 is DFQATT, CDR2 SNEGSKA, per germline (reference sequence). This CDR3 is 15 amino acids long. In DNA form, the CDR3 reads TGCAGTGCTAGGACCCCTAGCGGGACCGCCTACGAGCAGTACTTC. It translates to CSARTPSGTAYEQYF.

There are many counts of this clonotype. V usage is TRBV6-5 and J usage is TRBJ1-6, with no clear D. The germline V gene encodes CDR1 MNHEY and CDR2 SVGAGI. V lost 7 bases and J 8 bases, leaving 15 bases between the germline ends. The CDR3 contains 14 residues. This CDR3 reads CASTQLGPYSPLHF. In nucleotides, the CDR3 is TGTGCCAGCACCCAACTCGGTCCTTATTCACCCCTCCACTTT.

This chain uses TRBV7-8 with TRBJ1-1; possible D gene TRBD1, 5 bases. With 6 bases removed from V and 0 bases from J, the gap between germline ends came to 11 bases. The CDR3 covers 14 residues. From germline, CDR1 is SGHVS and CDR2 FQNEAQ. The DNA of the CDR3 is TGTGCCAGCAGATCCAGGGCCCTGAACACTGAAGCTTTCTTT. Its protein is CASRSRALNTEAFF.

This sequence joins TRBV20-1 and TRBJ2-7, with a tentative D call TRBD1 (6 bases). Germline CDR1 is DFQATT and CDR2 is SNEGSKA (reference sequence). Trimming took off 3 bases at V and 2 bases at J, with 14 bases between the two ends. CDR3 size: 14 residues. In DNA, the CDR3 is TGCAGTGCTAGTGCTTACGGGGACACCTACGAGCAGTACTTC. It specifies CSASAYGDTYEQYF.

This clonotype appeared many times. V gene TRBV11-2 combines with J gene TRBJ2-5; 10 nucleotides align to TRBD2. Germline V CDR1 and CDR2: SGHAT, FQNNGV. With V trimmed by 0 bases and J by 2 bases, 15 bases remained unmatched. The CDR3 spans 20 residues. CDR3 in amino acids: CASSLDRWASGGRHQETQYF. The CDR3 bases are TGTGCCAGCAGCTTAGATCGTTGGGCTAGCGGGGGAAGGCATCAAGAGACCCAGTACTTC.

The table lists this clonotype with many counts. The chain links TRBV24-1 to TRBJ2-7, with no clear D. The ends were cut back, 1 base at V and 6 bases at J, with 3 bases in the middle. Per the germline V gene, CDR1 is KGHDR and CDR2 is SFDVKD. The CDR3 runs to 11 residues. CDR3 DNA sequence: TGTGCCACCAGTGATTTTGGCGAGCAGTACTTC. This translates into CATSDFGEQYF.

This clonotype was seen at least ten times. The rearrangement links TRBV2 to TRBJ1-2; D remains unclear. V lost 1 base to trimming and J lost 5 bases, with 8 bases between them. Germline V CDR1 and CDR2: SNHLY, FYNNEI. This CDR3 is built from 13 residues. CDR3 nucleotide sequence: TGTGCCAGCAGTGAAGGCCAGGTGTATGGCTACACCTTC. Encoded protein: CASSEGQVYGYTF.

V usage is TRBV11-2 and J usage is TRBJ2-5, with 7 bases matching TRBD1. The CDR3 sequence is 14 residues long. V dropped 3 bases and J dropped 2; count of bases not matched to a gene: 3. In germline, CDR1 is SGHAT, CDR2 FQNNGV. The CDR3 DNA sequence: TGTGCCAGCAGCTTGGGCAGGGGGCAAGAGACCCAGTACTTC. Translated: CASSLGRGQETQYF.

The V call is TRBV6-2 or TRBV6-3, the J call TRBJ2-2; D remains unclear. The CDR3 sequence is 14 residues long. CDR1 is MNHEY, CDR2 SVGEGT, per germline. V shed 4 bases and J shed 2 bases, with 8 bases lying between them. CDR3 loop: CASSSWGNTGELFF. DNA for the CDR3: TGTGCCAGCAGTTCCTGGGGAAACACCGGGGAGCTGTTTTTT.

This clonotype came up a few times. The chain joins TRBV6-1 to TRBJ2-5; maybe TRBD1 (6 bases). CDR3 length equals 14 residues. The germline CDR1 and CDR2 sequences are MNHNS and SASEGT. V was clipped by 5 bases and J by 5 bases, with 15 bases between them. In DNA, the CDR3 is TGTGCCAGCAGTAGACAGGTCCTAGGGGAGACCCAGTACTTC. It is translated as CASSRQVLGETQYF.

This clonotype showed up many times. The chain joins TRBV4-3 to TRBJ2-5; D call uncertain. Germline assignment: CDR1 LGHNA and CDR2 YSLEER. The CDR3 loop spans 13 amino acids. V was trimmed by 0 bases and J by 5 bases, leaving 7 bases between them. The CDR3 sequence: CASSQDPWETQYF. The CDR3 region has the DNA TGCGCCAGCAGCCAAGATCCATGGGAGACCCAGTACTTC.

This clonotype was seen repeatedly, ten times or more. This may be a read error, as it is one base from a much larger clone. The CDR3 ends on some other residue instead of the conserved phenylalanine or tryptophan, so this is likely a read error. The gene calls are TRBV6-2 or TRBV6-3 and TRBJ1-2, with TRBD1 matching 7 bases. Germline V gene lookup returns CDR1 MNHEY and CDR2 SVGEGT. V lost 7 bases to trimming and J lost 8 bases; unmatched junction nucleotides: 13. The CDR3 loop spans 14 amino acids. This CDR3 is CASTDPSTGRGYTL. The CDR3 nucleotides are TGTGCCAGCACCGACCCATCGACAGGGAGGGGCTACACCCTC.

The CDR3 loop is CASSGAGGAGVPEQYF. The CDR3 nucleotides are TGTGCCAGCAGTGGGGCGGGGGGAGCGGGAGTTCCCGAGCAGTACTTC. The V and J genes are TRBV28 and TRBJ2-7, with 8 bases matching TRBD2. The germline CDR1 and CDR2 sequences are MDHEN and SYDVKM. With V trimmed by 5 bases and J by 6 bases, 15 bases remained unmatched. The length of the CDR3 is 16 residues.

In regard to this clonotype: A junction end diverges from the germline sequence, so it may reflect a read error. This chain links TRBV6-5 with TRBJ2-5; D unresolved. The length of the CDR3 is 13 residues. Germline V CDR1 and CDR2: MNHEY, SVGAGI. The CDR3 DNA sequence: TGTGCCAGCATTTACTCGCCCAAACAGACCCAGTACTTC. Its protein is CASIYSPKQTQYF.

The chain uses TRBV7-2 and TRBJ2-7, with D perhaps matching TRBD2 (6 bases). The germline CDR1 and CDR2 sequences are SGHTA and FQGNSA. The CDR3 extends over 14 amino acids. The V gene lost 3 bases and the J gene lost 3 bases, with 12 bases spanning the gap. The CDR3 nucleotides are TGTGCCAGCAGCTTGGTGGGACTTGACTACGAGCAGTACTTC. This codes for CASSLVGLDYEQYF.